This TCR beta chain is from a study of blood T cells in healthy people across ages. The CDR3 consists of 18 residues. The germline V gene has CDR1 LGHNA and CDR2 YNFKEQ. Turning to this clonotype: The junction departs from germline at one end; a sequencing error may be responsible.

Sample-barcoded 5' priming and a J-beta primer mix drove a second PCR of about 6 to 12 cycles. TCRdb re-derived calls from the 5' RACE reads in MiXCR, one entry per CDR3 protein. The sample shows fewer than 2 million distinct CDR3 sequences, around 42% of them seen only once. Input material: blood. The chain employs TRBV4-2 and TRBJ1-2; D call uncertain. This clonotype originated in a human donor in good health. DNA for the CDR3: TGTGCCGGCAGCCAAGCGCCAAGGGCCTCCTGGGCTAACTATGGCTACACCTTC. Its translation is CAGSQAPRASWANYGYTF.